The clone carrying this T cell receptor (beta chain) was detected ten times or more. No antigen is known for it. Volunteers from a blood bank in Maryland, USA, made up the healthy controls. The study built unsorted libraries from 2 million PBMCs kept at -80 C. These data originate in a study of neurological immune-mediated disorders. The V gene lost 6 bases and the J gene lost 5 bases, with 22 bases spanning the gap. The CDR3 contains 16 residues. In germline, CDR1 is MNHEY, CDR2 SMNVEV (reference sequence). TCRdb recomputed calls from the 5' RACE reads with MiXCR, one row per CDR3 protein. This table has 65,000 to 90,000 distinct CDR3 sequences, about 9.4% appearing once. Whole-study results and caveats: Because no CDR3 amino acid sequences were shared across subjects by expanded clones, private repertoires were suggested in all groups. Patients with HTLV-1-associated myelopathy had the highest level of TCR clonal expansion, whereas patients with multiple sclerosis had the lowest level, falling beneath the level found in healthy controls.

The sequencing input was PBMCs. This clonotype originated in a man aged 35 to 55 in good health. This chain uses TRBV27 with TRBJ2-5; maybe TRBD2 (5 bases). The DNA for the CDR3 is TGTGCCAGCAGATCCGAACTAGGGAAGAGTGAGGAGACCCAGTACTTC. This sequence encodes CASRSELGKSEETQYF.